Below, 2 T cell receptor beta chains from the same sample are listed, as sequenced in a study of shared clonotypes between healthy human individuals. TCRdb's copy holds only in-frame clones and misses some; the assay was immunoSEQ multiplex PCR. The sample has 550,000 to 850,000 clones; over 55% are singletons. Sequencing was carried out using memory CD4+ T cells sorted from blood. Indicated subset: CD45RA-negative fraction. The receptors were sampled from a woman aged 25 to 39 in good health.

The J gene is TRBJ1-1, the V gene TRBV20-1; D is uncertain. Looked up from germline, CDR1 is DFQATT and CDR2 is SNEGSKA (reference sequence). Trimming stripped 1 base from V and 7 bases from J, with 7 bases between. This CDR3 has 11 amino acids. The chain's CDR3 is CSARGDREAFF. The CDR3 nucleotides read TGCAGTGCTAGAGGTGACCGTGAAGCTTTCTTT.

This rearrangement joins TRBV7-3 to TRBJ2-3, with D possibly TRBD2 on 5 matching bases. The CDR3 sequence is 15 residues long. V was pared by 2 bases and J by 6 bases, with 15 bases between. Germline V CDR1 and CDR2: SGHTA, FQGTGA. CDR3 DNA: TGTGCCAGCAGCTTATGGACTCACGAGGAGGATACGCAGTATTTT. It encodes CASSLWTHEEDTQYF.